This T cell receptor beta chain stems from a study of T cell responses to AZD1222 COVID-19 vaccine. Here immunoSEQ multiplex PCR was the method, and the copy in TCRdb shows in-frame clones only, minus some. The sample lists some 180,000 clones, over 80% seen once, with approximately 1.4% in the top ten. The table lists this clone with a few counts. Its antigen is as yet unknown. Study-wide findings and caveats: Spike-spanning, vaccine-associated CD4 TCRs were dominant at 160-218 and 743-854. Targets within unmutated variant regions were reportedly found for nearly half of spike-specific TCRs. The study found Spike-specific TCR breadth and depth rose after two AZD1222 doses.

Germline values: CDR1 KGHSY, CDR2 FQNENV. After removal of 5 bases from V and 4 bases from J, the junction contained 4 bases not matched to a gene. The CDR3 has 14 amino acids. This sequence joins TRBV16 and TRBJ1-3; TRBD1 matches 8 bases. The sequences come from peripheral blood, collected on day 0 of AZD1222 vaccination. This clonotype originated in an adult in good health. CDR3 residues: CASSYGQGGNTIYF. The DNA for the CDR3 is TGTGCCAGCAGCTACGGACAGGGAGGAAACACCATATATTTT.